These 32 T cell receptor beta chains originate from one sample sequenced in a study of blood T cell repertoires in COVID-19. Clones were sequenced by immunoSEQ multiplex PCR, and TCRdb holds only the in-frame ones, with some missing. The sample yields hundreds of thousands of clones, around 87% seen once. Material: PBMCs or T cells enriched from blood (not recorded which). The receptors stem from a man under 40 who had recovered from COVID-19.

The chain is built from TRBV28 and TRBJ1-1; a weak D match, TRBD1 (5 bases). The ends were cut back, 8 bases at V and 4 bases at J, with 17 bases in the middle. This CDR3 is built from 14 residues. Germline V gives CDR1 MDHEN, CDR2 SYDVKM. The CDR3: CASCPPGVVTEAFF. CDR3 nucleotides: TGTGCCAGCTGCCCCCCGGGGGTGGTCACTGAAGCTTTCTTT.

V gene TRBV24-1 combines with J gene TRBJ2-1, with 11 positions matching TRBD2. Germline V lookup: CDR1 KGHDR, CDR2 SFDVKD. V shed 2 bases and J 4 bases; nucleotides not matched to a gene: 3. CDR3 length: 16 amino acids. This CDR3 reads CATSDSGLAGYNEQFF. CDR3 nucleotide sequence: TGTGCCACCAGTGATTCCGGACTAGCGGGTTACAATGAGCAGTTCTTC.

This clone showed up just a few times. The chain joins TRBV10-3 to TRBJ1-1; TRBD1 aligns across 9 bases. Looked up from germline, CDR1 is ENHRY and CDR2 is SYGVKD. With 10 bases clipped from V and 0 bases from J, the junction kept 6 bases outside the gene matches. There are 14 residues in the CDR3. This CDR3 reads CATLGTGLNTEAFF. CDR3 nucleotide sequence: TGTGCCACTCTCGGGACAGGGCTGAACACTGAAGCTTTCTTT.

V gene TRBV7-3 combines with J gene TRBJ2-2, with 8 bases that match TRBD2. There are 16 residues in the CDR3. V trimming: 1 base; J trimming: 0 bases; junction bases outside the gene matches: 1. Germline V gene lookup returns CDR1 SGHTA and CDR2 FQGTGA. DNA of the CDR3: TGTGCCAGCAGCTTAAACGGGGGGGCGAACACCGGGGAGCTGTTTTTT. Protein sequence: CASSLNGGANTGELFF. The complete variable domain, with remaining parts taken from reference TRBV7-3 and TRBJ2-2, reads GAGVSQTPSNKVTEKGKYVELRCDPISGHTALYWYRQSLGQGPEFLIYFQGTGAADDSGLPNDRFFAVRPEGSVSTLKIQRTERGDSAVYLCASSLNGGANTGELFFGEGSRLTVL.

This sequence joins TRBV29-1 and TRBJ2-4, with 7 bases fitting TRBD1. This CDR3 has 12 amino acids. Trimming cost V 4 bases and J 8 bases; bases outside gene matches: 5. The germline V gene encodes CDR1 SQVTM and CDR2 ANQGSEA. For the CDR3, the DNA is TGCAGCGTTGGGCGGCAGGGGGACATTCAGTACTTC. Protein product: CSVGRQGDIQYF. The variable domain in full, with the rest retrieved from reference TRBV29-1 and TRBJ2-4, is SAVISQKPSRDICQRGTSLTIQCQVDSQVTMMFWYRQQPGQSLTLIATANQGSEATYESGFVIDKFPISRPNLTFSTLTVSNMSPEDSSIYLCSVGRQGDIQYFGAGTRLSVL.

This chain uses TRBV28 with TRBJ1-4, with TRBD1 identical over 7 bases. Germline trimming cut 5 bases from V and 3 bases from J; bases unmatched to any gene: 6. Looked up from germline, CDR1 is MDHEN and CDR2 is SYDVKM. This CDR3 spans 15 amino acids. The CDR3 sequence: CASSLPGGANEKLFF. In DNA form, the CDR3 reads TGTGCCAGCAGTCTGCCAGGGGGTGCTAATGAAAAACTGTTTTTT.

CDR3 amino acids: CASSPGTSYEQYF. The DNA of the CDR3 is TGTGCCAGCTCACCCGGGACAAGCTACGAGCAGTACTTC. The rearrangement uses TRBV18 and TRBJ2-7; tentatively, D is TRBD1 (6 bases). Trimming took off 3 bases at V and 3 bases at J, with 9 bases between the two ends. Germline V gene sequence: CDR1 KGHSH, CDR2 LQKENI. This CDR3 contains 13 residues. Using reference TRBV18 and TRBJ2-7 for the parts outside the CDR3, the full variable domain is NAGVMQNPRHLVRRRGQEARLRCSPMKGHSHVYWYRQLPEEGLKFMVYLQKENIIDESGMPKERFSAEFPKEGPSILRIQQVVRGDSAAYFCASSPGTSYEQYFGPGTRLTVT.

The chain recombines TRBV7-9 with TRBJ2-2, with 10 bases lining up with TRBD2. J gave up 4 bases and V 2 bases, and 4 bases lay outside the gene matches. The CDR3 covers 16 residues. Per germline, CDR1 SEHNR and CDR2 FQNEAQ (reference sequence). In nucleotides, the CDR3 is TGTGCCAGCAGCTTAAGAGCGGGAGGGACCACCGGGGAGCTGTTTTTT. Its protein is CASSLRAGGTTGELFF.

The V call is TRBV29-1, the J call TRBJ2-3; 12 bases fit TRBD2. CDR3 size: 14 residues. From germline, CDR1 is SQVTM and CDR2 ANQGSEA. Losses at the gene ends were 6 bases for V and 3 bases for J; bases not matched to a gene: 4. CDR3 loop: CSVTSGSATDTQYF. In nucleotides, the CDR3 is TGCAGCGTGACTAGCGGGAGTGCGACAGATACGCAGTATTTT.

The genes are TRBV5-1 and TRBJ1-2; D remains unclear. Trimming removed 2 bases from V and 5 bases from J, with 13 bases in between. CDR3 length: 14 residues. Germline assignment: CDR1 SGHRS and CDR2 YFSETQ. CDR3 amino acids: CASSFPTPPYGYTF. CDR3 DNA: TGCGCCAGCAGCTTTCCGACACCGCCTTATGGCTACACCTTC.

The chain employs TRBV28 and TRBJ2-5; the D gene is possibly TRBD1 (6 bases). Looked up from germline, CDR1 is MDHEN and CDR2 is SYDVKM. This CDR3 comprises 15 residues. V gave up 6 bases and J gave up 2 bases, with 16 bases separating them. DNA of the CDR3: TGTGCCAGCAGGAACCCAACAGGGTGGCAAGAGACCCAGTACTTC. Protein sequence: CASRNPTGWQETQYF.

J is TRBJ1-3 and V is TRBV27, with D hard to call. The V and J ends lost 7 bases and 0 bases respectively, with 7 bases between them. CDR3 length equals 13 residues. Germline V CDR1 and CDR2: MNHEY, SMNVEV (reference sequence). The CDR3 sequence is CASKSYSGNTIYF. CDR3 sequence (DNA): TGTGCCAGCAAAAGCTACTCTGGAAACACCATATATTTT.

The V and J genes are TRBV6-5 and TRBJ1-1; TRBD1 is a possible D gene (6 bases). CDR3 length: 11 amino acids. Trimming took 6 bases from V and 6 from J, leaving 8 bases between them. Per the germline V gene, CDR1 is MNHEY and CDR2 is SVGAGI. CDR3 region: CASRRTAEAFF. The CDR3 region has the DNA TGTGCCAGCAGGCGGACAGCTGAAGCTTTCTTT.

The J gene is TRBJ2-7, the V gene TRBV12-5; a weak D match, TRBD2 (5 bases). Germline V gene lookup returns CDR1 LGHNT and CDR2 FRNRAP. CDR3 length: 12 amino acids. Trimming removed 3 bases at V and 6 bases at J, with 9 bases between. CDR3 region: CASGLEGTEQYF. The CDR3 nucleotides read TGTGCTAGTGGTTTAGAGGGCACCGAGCAGTACTTC.

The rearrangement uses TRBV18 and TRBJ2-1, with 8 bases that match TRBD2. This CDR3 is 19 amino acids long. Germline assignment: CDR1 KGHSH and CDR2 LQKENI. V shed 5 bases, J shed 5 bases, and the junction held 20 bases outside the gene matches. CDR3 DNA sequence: TGTGCCAGCTCAGCGCAACCCCAAAACCTAGCGGGTTCCAACAATGAGCAGTTCTTC. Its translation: CASSAQPQNLAGSNNEQFF.

The CDR3 sequence is CASSLTSGNEQFF. The CDR3 DNA is TGTGCCAGCAGCCTGACTAGCGGCAATGAGCAGTTCTTC. The rearrangement links TRBV3-1 (or the pseudogene TRBV3-2) to TRBJ2-1; the match to TRBD2 covers 9 bases. Germline CDR1 LGHDT, CDR2 YNNKEL (reference sequence). The CDR3 loop spans 13 amino acids. After removal of 4 bases from V and 6 bases from J, the junction contained 1 base not matched to a gene.

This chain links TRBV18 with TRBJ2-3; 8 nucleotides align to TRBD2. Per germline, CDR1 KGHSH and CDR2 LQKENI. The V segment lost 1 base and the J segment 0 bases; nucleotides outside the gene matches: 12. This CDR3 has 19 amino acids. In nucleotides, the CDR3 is TGTGCCAGCTCACCACGGGCGTCAACGGGAGGGCCGAGCACAGATACGCAGTATTTT. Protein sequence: CASSPRASTGGPSTDTQYF. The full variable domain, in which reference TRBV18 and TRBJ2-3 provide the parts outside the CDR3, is NAGVMQNPRHLVRRRGQEARLRCSPMKGHSHVYWYRQLPEEGLKFMVYLQKENIIDESGMPKERFSAEFPKEGPSILRIQQVVRGDSAAYFCASSPRASTGGPSTDTQYFGPGTRLTVL.

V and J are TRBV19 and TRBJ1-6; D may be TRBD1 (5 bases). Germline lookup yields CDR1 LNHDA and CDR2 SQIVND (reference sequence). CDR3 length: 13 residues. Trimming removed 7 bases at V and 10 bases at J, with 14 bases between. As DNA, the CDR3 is TGTGCCAGTAAAGTCAGGGAGGAGTCACCCCTCCACTTT. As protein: CASKVREESPLHF.

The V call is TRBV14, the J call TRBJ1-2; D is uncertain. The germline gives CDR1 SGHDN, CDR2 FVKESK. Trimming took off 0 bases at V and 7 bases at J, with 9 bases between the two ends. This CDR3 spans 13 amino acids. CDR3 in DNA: TGTGCCAGCAGCCAAGAGCCCCAGTCTGGCTACACCTTC. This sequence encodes CASSQEPQSGYTF.

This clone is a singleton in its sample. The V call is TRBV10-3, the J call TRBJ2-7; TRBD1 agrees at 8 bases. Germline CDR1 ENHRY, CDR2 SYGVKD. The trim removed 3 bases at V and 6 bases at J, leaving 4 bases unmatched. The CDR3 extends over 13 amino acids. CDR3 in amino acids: CAISENRGAEQYF. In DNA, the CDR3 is TGTGCCATCAGTGAAAACAGGGGGGCCGAGCAGTACTTC.

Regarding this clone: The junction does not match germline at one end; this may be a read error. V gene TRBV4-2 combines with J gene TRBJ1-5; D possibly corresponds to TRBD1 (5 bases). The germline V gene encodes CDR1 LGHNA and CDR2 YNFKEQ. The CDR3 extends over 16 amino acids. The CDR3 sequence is CASTQNGGGYNQPQHF. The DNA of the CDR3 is TGTGCCAGCACCCAAAATGGGGGAGGTTACAATCAGCCCCAGCATTTT.

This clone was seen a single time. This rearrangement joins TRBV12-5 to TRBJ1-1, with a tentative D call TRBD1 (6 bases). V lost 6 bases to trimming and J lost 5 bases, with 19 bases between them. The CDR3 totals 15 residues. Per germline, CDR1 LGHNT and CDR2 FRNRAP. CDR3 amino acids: CASGRDRSGVTEAFF. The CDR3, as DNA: TGTGCTAGTGGGCGAGACAGGAGCGGTGTGACTGAAGCTTTCTTT. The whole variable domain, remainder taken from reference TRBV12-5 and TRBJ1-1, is DARVTQTPRHKVTEMGQEVTMRCQPILGHNTVFWYRQTMMQGLELLAYFRNRAPLDDSGMPKDRFSAEMPDATLATLKIQPSEPRDSAVYFCASGRDRSGVTEAFFGQGTRLTVV.

The DNA for the CDR3 is TGTGCCAGTAGTCCAGGGGCGGGCGGCGAGCAGTACTTC. This codes for CASSPGAGGEQYF. This chain joins TRBV19 and TRBJ2-7; D may be TRBD1 (6 bases). Germline CDR1 LNHDA, CDR2 SQIVND (reference sequence). Trimming shortened V by 5 bases and J by 6 bases, and 14 bases separated the two germline ends. The CDR3 sequence is 13 residues long.

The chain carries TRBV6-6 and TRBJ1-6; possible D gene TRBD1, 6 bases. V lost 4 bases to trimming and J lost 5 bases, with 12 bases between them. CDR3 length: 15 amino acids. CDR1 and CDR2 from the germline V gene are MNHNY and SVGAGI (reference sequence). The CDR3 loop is CASSFIQGNNSPLHF. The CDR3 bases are TGTGCCAGCAGTTTTATACAGGGAAATAATTCACCCCTCCACTTT.

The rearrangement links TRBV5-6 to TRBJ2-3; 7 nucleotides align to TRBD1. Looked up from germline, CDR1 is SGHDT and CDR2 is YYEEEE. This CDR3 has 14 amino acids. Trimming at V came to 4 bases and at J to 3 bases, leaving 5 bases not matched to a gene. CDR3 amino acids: CASSPRGLTDTQYF. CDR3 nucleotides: TGTGCCAGCAGCCCCAGGGGGTTGACAGATACGCAGTATTTT.

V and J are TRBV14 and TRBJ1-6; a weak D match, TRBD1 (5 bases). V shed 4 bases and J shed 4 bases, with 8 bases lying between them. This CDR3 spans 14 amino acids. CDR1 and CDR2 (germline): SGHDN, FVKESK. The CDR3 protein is CASSPGSYNSPLHF. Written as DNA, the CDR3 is TGTGCCAGCAGCCCAGGGTCGTATAATTCACCCCTCCACTTT.

The CDR3 loop is CASSVNLLTGSSGNTIYF. CDR3 sequence (DNA): TGCGCCAGCAGCGTGAACCTTTTGACAGGGAGTTCTGGAAACACCATATATTTT. The genes are TRBV5-1 and TRBJ1-3; 7 bases map to TRBD1. The CDR3 has 18 amino acids. J was trimmed by 1 base and V by 4 bases; bases with no gene match: 14. Germline CDR1 is SGHRS and CDR2 is YFSETQ.

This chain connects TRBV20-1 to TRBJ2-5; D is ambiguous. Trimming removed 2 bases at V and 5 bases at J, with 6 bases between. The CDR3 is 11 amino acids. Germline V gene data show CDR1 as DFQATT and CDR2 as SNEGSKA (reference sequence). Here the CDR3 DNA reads TGCAGTGCTAGACTCTCGGAGACCCAGTACTTC. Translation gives CSARLSETQYF.

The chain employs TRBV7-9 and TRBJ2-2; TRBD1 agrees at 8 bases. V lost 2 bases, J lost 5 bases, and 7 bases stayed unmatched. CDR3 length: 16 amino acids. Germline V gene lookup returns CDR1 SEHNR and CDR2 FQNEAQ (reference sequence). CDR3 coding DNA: TGTGCCAGCAGCTTAACAGGGGGGATTACAACCGGGGAGCTGTTTTTT. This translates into CASSLTGGITTGELFF. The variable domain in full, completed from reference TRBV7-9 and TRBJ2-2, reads DTGVSQNPRHKITKRGQNVTFRCDPISEHNRLYWYRQTLGQGPEFLTYFQNEAQLEKSRLLSDRFSAERPKGSFSTLEIQRTEQGDSAMYLCASSLTGGITTGELFFGEGSRLTVL.

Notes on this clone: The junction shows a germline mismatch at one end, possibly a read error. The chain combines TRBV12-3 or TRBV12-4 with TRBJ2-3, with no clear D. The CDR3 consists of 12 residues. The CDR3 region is CASSQFPAYRFF. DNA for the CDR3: TGTGCCAGCAGCCAATTCCCCGCCTACCGCTTTTTT.

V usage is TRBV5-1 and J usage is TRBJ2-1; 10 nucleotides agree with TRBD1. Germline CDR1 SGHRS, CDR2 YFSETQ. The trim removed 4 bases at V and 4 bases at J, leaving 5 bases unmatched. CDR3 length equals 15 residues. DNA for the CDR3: TGCGCCAGCAGCCCGGGACAGGGGACTTACAATGAGCAGTTCTTC. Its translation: CASSPGQGTYNEQFF.

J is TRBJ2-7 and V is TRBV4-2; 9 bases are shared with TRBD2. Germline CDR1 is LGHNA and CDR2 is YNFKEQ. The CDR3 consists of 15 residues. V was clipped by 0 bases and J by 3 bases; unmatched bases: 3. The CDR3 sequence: CASSQEAGGLYEQYF. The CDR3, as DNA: TGTGCCAGCAGCCAAGAAGCGGGAGGTCTCTACGAGCAGTACTTC.